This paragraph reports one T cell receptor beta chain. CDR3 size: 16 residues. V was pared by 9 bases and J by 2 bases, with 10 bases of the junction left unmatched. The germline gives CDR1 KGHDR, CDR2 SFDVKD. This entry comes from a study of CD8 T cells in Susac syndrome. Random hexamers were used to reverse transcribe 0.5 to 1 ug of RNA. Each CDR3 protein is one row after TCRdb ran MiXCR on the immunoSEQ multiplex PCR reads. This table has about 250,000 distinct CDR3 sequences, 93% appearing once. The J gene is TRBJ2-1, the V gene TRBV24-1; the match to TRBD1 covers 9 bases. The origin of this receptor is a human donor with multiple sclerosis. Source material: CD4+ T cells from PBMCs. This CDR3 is CATQKPGQGTYNEQFF. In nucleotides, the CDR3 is TGTGCCACCCAAAAGCCCGGACAGGGGACCTACAATGAGCAGTTCTTC.